A selection of T cell receptor beta chains follows, all from one sample in a study of post-analysis software for immune sequencing data. From the PCR reads, TCRdb called clonotypes with MiXCR, one entry per CDR3 protein. The sample holds about 820,000 distinct CDR3 sequences, roughly 50% seen once. The sequenced sample consisted of blood. The receptors here all came from a girl aged 10 to 17 with multiple sclerosis. Each CDR3 is given with its conserved first and last residue. Rows may omit the clone size; those that give it use once, few, many or a size class.

j_call clone_size v_call cdr3_aa
TRBJ2-7 few TRBV29-1 CSVGLGSYEQYF
TRBJ2-1 few TRBV5-1 CASSLEAIYNEQFF
NA NA TRBV7-8 CASSLVEAGPYEQYF
TRBJ1-2 NA TRBV12-3/TRBV12-4 CASSRQSYLHGYTF
TRBJ2-7 NA TRBV13 CASSLGDGVSEQYF
TRBJ2-7 NA TRBV7-2 CASSFGQGLYF
TRBJ2-3 NA TRBV7-2 CASSTTTSGRGDTQYF
TRBJ2-6 NA TRBV5-1 CASSLGAFGSGANVLTF
TRBJ1-2 NA TRBV6-6 CASTLGAVGYGYTF
TRBJ1-4 few TRBV6-6 CASSYSGAHEKLFF
TRBJ1-3 NA TRBV3-1 CASSQYRHGNTIYF
TRBJ1-2 NA TRBV29-1 CSVISGYTF
TRBJ1-2 NA TRBV7-3 CASSLRAEGHYGYTF
TRBJ2-1 few TRBV7-3 CASSPGQTSYNEQFF
TRBJ2-1 once TRBV29-1 CSVEGVGPYNEQFF
TRBJ2-6 NA TRBV5-5 CASSSFDRGPSGANVLTF
TRBJ2-1 NA TRBV9 CASSVGQGSDEQFF